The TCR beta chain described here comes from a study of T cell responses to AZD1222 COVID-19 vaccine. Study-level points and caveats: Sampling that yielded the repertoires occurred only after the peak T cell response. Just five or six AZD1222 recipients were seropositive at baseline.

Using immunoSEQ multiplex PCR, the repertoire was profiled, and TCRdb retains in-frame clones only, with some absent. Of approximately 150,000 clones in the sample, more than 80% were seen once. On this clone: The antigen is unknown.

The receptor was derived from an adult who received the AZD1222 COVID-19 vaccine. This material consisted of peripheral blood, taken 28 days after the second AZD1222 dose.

This CDR3 reads CASSEPSTSGVTDTQYF. The CDR3 DNA is TGCGCCAGCAGTGAGCCCTCGACTAGCGGGGTCACAGATACGCAGTATTTT. The rearrangement links TRBV10-1 to TRBJ2-3; 11 nucleotides align to TRBD2. The CDR3 spans 17 residues. Germline loops: CDR1 WNHNN, CDR2 SYGVQD (reference sequence). Trimming at V came to 2 bases and at J to 2 bases, leaving 6 bases not matched to a gene.